The 5 T cell receptor beta chains below all came from one sample that was sequenced in a study of tumor and adjacent non-tumor tissue in lung cancer. Three rounds of nested PCR, following a modified ARM-PCR protocol, produced the TCRbeta library. TCRdb fed the multiplex PCR reads into MiXCR, producing one record per CDR3 protein. The sample has 85,000 or so distinct CDR3 sequences; around three quarters are singletons. No cell sorting was done before RNA was extracted from the tissue. This non-tumor lung sample came from over 3 cm beyond the tumor edge. The sequencing input was distant non-tumor lung tissue. Receptors originate from a woman between 50 and 59 years old with non-small cell lung cancer.

This clonotype has just a few counts. The junction departs from germline at one end; a sequencing error may be responsible. The V gene is TRBV4-1, the J gene TRBJ2-7; D may be TRBD2 (5 bases). Germline CDR1 and CDR2: MGHRA and YSYEKL. CDR3 length: 15 residues. Here the CDR3 DNA reads TGTGCCAGCAGCCATGAGGGTAGCACTCCCTACGAGCAGTACTTC. Amino acids: CASSHEGSTPYEQYF.

Note on this clonotype: The junction shows a germline mismatch at one end, possibly a read error. In nucleotides, the CDR3 is TGTGCCACCAGTGCCCAGGGGCATACAGATACGCAGTACTTT. Translating gives CATSAQGHTDTQYF. This chain joins TRBV6-6 and TRBJ2-3; possible D gene TRBD1, 6 bases. CDR3 length: 14 residues. In germline, CDR1 is MNHNY, CDR2 SVGAGI (reference sequence).

Remarks on this clonotype: Relative to the germline gene, one junction end is altered; a read error may explain this. The chain combines TRBV6-5 with TRBJ2-1, with a weak D call TRBD2 (5 bases). The CDR3 is 16 amino acids. Germline V gene sequence: CDR1 MNHEY, CDR2 SVGAGI. This chain's CDR3 is CASNISGSKPYNEHFF. The CDR3 DNA is TGTGCCAGCAATATTAGTGGGAGTAAGCCCTACAATGAGCATTTCTTC.

About this clonotype: One junction end disagrees with the germline gene, perhaps due to a read error. The chain combines TRBV7-8 with TRBJ2-1; a possible D gene is TRBD2 (6 bases). This CDR3 is 16 amino acids long. Germline V gene data show CDR1 as SGHVS and CDR2 as FQNEAQ. The CDR3 loop reads CARSLSRRAFYNEQFF. CDR3 nucleotides: TGTGCCCGCAGCCTCAGCAGGAGGGCGTTTTACAATGAGCAGTTCTTC.

This clonotype turned up a few times. Relative to the germline gene, one junction end is altered; a read error may explain this. The chain employs TRBV12-3 or TRBV12-4 and TRBJ2-1; a weak D match, TRBD1 (6 bases). This CDR3 region has 13 residues. The CDR3 reads CASNWGQNNEQFF. CDR3 nucleotides: TGTGCTAGCAATTGGGGGCAGAACAATGAGCAGTTCTTC.